This TCR beta chain was captured in a study of T cells after yellow fever vaccination (dated by TCRdb to about 2019). For the study in its entirety: Libraries from fractions with low cell numbers were prepared with the SMART-Seq v4 Ultra Low Input RNA kit. Blood was collected at multiple timepoints before and after primary and secondary immunization, and bulk PBMC replicates and cell subsets were isolated. To follow T-cell clones before and after primary and booster YFV17D yellow fever vaccination, bulk TCR alpha and beta repertoires were sequenced over time. Two healthy male donors made up the cohort, one aged 18 to 29 years and the other aged 30 to 39 years.

Sequencing instrument: Illumina NovaSeq 6000. TCR cDNA was made using 5'RACE template switching, a step that added a universal primer site and unique molecular identifiers. Priming of cDNA synthesis was performed from both the TCR alpha and TCR beta constant segments. Library amplification used two PCR steps, and the second PCR step added sample barcodes and sequencing adapters. Sequencing of libraries was performed on Illumina HiSeq 2500 (2x100 bp) or NovaSeq (2x150 bp). Concerning the study's data processing: Reads were demultiplexed and collapsed into UMI consensus sequences with MIGEC, and V(D)J alignment was performed with MiXCR. Vaccine-responding clonotypes were defined with edgeR using replicate PBMC samples, requiring FDR below 0.01 and a log2 fold change above 5 up to day 15. Each bulk clonotype received a CD4 or CD8 identity based on whether the sequenced CD4 or CD8 repertoire contained that clonotype at higher abundance. TCRdb reran the public reads through fastp at Q25 and MiXCR, keeping productive beta chains. CDR3 protein duplicates are merged, each entry listing the most common genes and DNA. The V and J calls were not made by the authors but by TCRdb's processing. Counted in this sample were a few hundred thousand distinct CDR3 sequences; roughly 4% of them appeared once. Of the sample, under 20% is held by the ten largest clones.

Results and caveats for the whole study, not just this receptor: A small fraction of clonotypes showed up in both the CD4 and CD8 compartments, probably as a result of convergent recombination. Compared with the primary T-cell response, the secondary T-cell response was weaker but faster, peaking on day 5 rather than day 15. Most clones expanded after primary vaccination (about 95% of CD4 and 88% of CD8) were re-detected after the booster, suggesting that broad memory maintenance occurred. The study included only a couple of donors, which limits how far the findings can be generalized. FACS-sorted repertoires could contain abundant contaminating clonotypes from the bulk population, so computational filtering was required.

This clonotype was found many times. Its antigen is currently not known. There are no base qualities to consult, and no much larger clone falls within one base. Via the germline V gene, CDR1 is SGHTA and CDR2 FQGNSA. The CDR3 goes from the cysteine to the phenylalanine over 16 residues. CDR3 DNA is the only sequence kept; it has 48 bases, read in frame from the first base. V drops 8 bases and J drops 2 bases, leaving 16 bases in between. According to the study, the label for this sample's treatment or condition signals: live attenuated yellow fever vaccine strain. At each blood-draw timepoint, two biological replicates of bulk PBMCs were obtained. PBMCs were isolated from peripheral blood using a standard Ficoll-Paque protocol. RNA was extracted with TriZol from bulk PBMCs, CD4 and CD8 fractions, and dextramer-positive and dextramer-negative fractions.

The sequence was collected from a young man who received the YFV17D yellow fever vaccine. The source material was PBMCs, sampled 15 days after the yellow fever booster vaccination. The chain employs TRBV7-2 and TRBJ1-6, and perhaps TRBD1 as D gene, on 6 matching bases. The CDR3 protein: CASRMAGTTYNSPLHF. The nucleotide sequence reads TGTGCCAGCCGCATGGCCGGGACAACCTATAATTCACCCCTCCACTTT. The entire variable domain, with the stretches around the CDR3 drawn from the reference TRBV7-2 and TRBJ1-6 proteins, is GAGVSQSPSNKVTEKGKDVELRCDPISGHTALYWYRQSLGQGLEFLIYFQGNSAPDKSGLPSDRFSAERTGGSVSTLTIQRTQQEDSAVYLCASRMAGTTYNSPLHFGNGTRLTVT.